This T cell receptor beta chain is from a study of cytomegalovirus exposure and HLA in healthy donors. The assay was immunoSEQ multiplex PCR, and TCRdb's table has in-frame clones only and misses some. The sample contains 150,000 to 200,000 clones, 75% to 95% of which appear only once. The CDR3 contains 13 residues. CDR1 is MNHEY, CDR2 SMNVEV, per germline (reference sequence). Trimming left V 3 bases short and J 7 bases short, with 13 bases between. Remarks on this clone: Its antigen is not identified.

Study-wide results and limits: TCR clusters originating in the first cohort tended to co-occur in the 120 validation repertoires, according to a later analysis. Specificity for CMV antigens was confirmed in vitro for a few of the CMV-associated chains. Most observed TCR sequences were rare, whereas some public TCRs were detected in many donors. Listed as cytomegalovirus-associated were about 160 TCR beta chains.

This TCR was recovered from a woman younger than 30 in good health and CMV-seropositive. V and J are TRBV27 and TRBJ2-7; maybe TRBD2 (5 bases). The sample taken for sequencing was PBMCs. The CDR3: CASSFYGSGEQYF. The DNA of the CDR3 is TGTGCCAGCAGTTTCTATGGGTCGGGAGAGCAGTACTTC.